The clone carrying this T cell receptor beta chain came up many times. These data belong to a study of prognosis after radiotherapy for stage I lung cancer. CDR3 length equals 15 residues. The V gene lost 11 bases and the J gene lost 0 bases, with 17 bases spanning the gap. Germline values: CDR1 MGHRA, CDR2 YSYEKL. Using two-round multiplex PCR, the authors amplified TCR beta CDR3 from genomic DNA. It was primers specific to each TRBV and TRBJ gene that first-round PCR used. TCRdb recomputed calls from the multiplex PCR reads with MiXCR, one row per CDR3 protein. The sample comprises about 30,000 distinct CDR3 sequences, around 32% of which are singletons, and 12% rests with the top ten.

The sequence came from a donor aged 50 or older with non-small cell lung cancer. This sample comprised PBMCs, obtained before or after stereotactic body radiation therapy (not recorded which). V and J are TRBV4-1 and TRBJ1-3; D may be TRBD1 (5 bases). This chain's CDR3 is CASQGLFLSGNTIYF. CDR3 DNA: TGCGCCTCTCAGGGACTTTTCCTCTCTGGAAACACCATATATTTT.